The rows below give T cell receptor beta chains drawn from one sample of a study of blood T cell repertoires in COVID-19. Produced via immunoSEQ multiplex PCR; TCRdb's table is partial and in-frame only. The table lists some 170,000 clones, roughly four fifths of them singletons. Sequenced material: peripheral blood. These receptors originate from a human donor in a cohort sampled during active COVID-19. Both conserved end residues are part of each CDR3. Fields, in order: V gene, clone size, D gene, J gene, CDR3 DNA, CDR3 protein. The D gene is left open where the match is weak. The size entry is marked missing in some rows and otherwise reads once, few, many or a size class.

>TRBV9|-|TRBD2|TRBJ2-1
TGTGCCAGCAGCGTTTTGCGGGGGTCCCGTGAGCAGTTCTTC
CASSVLRGSREQFF
>TRBV18|few|-|TRBJ1-5
TGTGCCAGCTCACCACCTAGCAGTAATAGCAATCAGCCCCAGCATTTT
CASSPPSSNSNQPQHF
>TRBV5-6|-|TRBD2|TRBJ2-7
TGTGCCAGCTTGCTGTGGGGAGGGCGGGAGGTCAAACAGGAGCAGTACTTC
CASLLWGGREVKQEQYF
>TRBV11-3|-|TRBD1|TRBJ2-7
TGTGCCAGCAGCCACAGGGGCGCCTACGAGCAGTACTTC
CASSHRGAYEQYF
>TRBV19|-|-|TRBJ2-1
TGTGCCAGTAGTATAGATAGGACAGAGCAGTTCTTC
CASSIDRTEQFF
>TRBV4-1|-|TRBD1|TRBJ1-1
TGCGCCAGCAGCCATGATAAACAGGGGGGTCGCACTGAAGCTTTCTTT
CASSHDKQGGRTEAFF
>TRBV20-1|-|TRBD1|TRBJ1-2
TGCAGTGCTAGTCATAGCCCCCAGGGGGTTAACTATGGCTACACCTTC
CSASHSPQGVNYGYTF
>TRBV7-9|few|-|TRBJ2-2
TGTGCCAGCAGCTGGGGGGTCGGCACCGGGGAGCTGTTTTTT
CASSWGVGTGELFF
>TRBV18|-|-|TRBJ2-7
TGTGCCAGCTCACAAAGGGGGACAATTACCTACGAGCAGTACTTC
CASSQRGTITYEQYF
>TRBV27|-|-|TRBJ1-2
TGTGCCAGCCGGGGGGGGGCGGGGGGCTACACCTTC
CASRGGAGGYTF
>TRBV10-3|-|-|TRBJ1-5
TGTGCCATCAGTGGGGGCCGGGACATCGACCAGCCCCAGCATTTT
CAISGGRDIDQPQHF
>TRBV27|-|-|TRBJ2-5
TGTGCCAGCAGGATAGGCCAGGGGGAGACCCAGTACTTC
CASRIGQGETQYF
>TRBV29-1|once|TRBD2|TRBJ2-3
TGCAGCGTTTACCGGAGTCTAGCGGGGCTCACAGATACGCAGTATTTT
CSVYRSLAGLTDTQYF
>TRBV7-9|few|TRBD1|TRBJ2-7
TGTGCCAGCAGCTCCCAGGGGGCGTATGACGAGCAGTACTTC
CASSSQGAYDEQYF
>TRBV10-3|-|-|TRBJ1-2
TGTGCCAGTCAATCTCAGGGTTTGGACGGCTACACCTTC
CASQSQGLDGYTF
>TRBV9|few|TRBD1|TRBJ2-5
TGTGCCAGCAGCCCCATCGGGACAGGGGCTGAGGAGACCCAGTACTTC
CASSPIGTGAEETQYF
>TRBV6-2/TRBV6-3|-|-|TRBJ1-2
TGTGCCAGCAGTTCCGGACAGCCTTCTAACTATGGCTACACCTTC
CASSSGQPSNYGYTF
>TRBV10-3|-|-|TRBJ1-2
TGTGCCATCAGTGCGGGATTTTATGGCTACACCTTC
CAISAGFYGYTF
>TRBV6-5|-|-|TRBJ2-3
TGTGCCAGCAAAGCGGCTAGCACAGATACGCAGTATTTT
CASKAASTDTQYF
>TRBV20-1|-|-|TRBJ1-2
TGCAGTGCCTCAAAAGGGGCTGGCTACACCTTC
CSASKGAGYTF
>TRBV5-1|few|-|TRBJ2-6
TGCGCCAGCAGCTGGAAAAGCCAGGGTGTAATTACTGGGGCCAACGTCCTGACTTTC
CASSWKSQGVITGANVLTF
>TRBV28|-|-|TRBJ1-5
TGTGCCAGCAGCGCCGGGAACCAGCCCCAGCATTTT
CASSAGNQPQHF